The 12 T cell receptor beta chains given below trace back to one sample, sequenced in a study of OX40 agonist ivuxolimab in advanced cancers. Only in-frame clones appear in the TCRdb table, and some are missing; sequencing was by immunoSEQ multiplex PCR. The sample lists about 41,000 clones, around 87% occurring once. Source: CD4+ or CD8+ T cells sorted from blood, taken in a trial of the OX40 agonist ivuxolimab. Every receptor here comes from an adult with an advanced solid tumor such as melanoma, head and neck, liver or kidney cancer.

The CDR3, as DNA: TGTGCCAGCGGCCCCCCGGGACCGAACACTGAAGCTTTCTTT. As protein: CASGPPGPNTEAFF. The chain combines TRBV5-4 with TRBJ1-1; TRBD1 might be the D (5 bases). The germline V gene encodes CDR1 SGHNT and CDR2 YYREEE (reference sequence). Trimming stripped 7 bases from V and 1 base from J, with 14 bases between. The CDR3 totals 14 residues. The full variable domain, its missing parts supplied by reference TRBV5-4 and TRBJ1-1, is ETGVTQSPTHLIKTRGQQVTLRCSSQSGHNTVSWYQQALGQGPQFIFQYYREEENGRGNFPPRFSGLQFPNYSSELNVNALELDDSALYLCASGPPGPNTEAFFGQGTRLTVV.

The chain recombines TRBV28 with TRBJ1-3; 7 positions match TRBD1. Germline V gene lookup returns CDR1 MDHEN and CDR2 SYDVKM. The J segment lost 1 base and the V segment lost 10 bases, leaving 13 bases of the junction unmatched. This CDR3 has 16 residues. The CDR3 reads CAIRPQGGKSGNTIYF. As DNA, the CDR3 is TGTGCCATCCGCCCCCAAGGGGGCAAATCTGGAAACACCATATATTTT.

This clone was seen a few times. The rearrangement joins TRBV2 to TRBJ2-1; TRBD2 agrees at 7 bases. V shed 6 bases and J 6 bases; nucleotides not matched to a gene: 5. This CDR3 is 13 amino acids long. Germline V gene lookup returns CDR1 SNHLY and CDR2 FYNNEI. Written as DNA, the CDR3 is TGTGCCAGCAGCCGACTAGCTTCCAATGAGCAGTTCTTC. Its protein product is CASSRLASNEQFF.

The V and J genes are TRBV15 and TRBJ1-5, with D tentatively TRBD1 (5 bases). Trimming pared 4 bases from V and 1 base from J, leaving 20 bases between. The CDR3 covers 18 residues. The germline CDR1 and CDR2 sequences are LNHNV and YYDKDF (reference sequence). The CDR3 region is CATSMRLGGWMSNQPQHF. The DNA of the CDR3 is TGTGCCACCAGCATGAGGCTTGGGGGATGGATGAGCAATCAGCCCCAGCATTTT.

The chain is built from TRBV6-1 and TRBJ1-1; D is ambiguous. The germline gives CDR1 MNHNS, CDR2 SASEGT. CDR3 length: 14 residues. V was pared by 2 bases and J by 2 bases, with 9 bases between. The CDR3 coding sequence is TGTGCCAGCAGTGAAAAGGATCTAAACACTGAAGCTTTCTTT. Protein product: CASSEKDLNTEAFF.

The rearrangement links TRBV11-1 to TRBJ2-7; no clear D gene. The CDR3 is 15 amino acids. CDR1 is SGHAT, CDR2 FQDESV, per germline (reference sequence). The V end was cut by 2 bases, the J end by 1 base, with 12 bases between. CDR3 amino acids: CASSLQAGQSYEQYF. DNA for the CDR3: TGTGCCAGCAGCTTACAGGCTGGGCAGTCCTACGAGCAGTACTTC.

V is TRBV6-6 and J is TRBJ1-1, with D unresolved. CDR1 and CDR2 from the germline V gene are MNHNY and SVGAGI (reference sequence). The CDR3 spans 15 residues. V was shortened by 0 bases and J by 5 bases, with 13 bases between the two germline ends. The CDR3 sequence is CASSYSTRGRTEAFF. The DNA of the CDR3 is TGTGCCAGCAGTTACTCGACGCGGGGAAGGACTGAAGCTTTCTTT.

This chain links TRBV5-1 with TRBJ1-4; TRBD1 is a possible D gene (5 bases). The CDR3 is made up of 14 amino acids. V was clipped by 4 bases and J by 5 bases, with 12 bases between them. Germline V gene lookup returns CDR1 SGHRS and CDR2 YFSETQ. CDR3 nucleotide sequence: TGCGCCAGCAGCCTTAGACAGCCCAATGAAAAACTGTTTTTT. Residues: CASSLRQPNEKLFF.

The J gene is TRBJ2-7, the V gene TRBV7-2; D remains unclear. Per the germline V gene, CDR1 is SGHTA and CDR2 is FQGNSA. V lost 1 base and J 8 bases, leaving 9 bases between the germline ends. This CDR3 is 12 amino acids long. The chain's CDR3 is CASSLVDGKQYF. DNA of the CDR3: TGTGCCAGCAGCTTAGTGGATGGGAAGCAGTACTTC.

CDR3 coding DNA: TGTGCCAGCAGCTTAGACAGCAACACTGAAGCTTTCTTT. Amino acid sequence: CASSLDSNTEAFF. The chain recombines TRBV11-3 with TRBJ1-1; D call uncertain. The CDR3 is 13 residues long. Deletions cut 0 bases from V and 2 bases from J, with 4 bases between. Germline V gene lookup returns CDR1 SGHNT and CDR2 YENEEA.

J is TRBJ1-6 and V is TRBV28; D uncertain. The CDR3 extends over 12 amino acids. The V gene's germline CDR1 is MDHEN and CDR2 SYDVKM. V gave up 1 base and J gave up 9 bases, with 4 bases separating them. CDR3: CASSLLSSPLHF. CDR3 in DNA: TGTGCCAGCAGTTTATTGAGTTCACCCCTCCACTTT.

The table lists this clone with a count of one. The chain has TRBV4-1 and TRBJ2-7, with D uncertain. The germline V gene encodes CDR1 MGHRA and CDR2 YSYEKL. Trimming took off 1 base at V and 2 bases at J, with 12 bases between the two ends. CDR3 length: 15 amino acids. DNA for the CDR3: TGCGCCAGCAGCCAAGGTCTGCAGTCCCCCTACGAGCAGTACTTC. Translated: CASSQGLQSPYEQYF.